A single sample gave rise to the 29 T cell receptor beta chains below, sequenced in a study of regulatory T cells in long-lasting Graves disease (dated by TCRdb to the early 2020s). What this sample's time point label stands for: newly diagnosed GD, antithyroid drugs for less than 3 months. For both TCR sequencing and RNA sequencing, RNA was extracted from PBMCs using TRIzol. The library came from multiplex PCR. Reads for this sample came from an Illumina HiSeq 4000. CDR3 regions were amplified by Arm-PCR with iRepertoire HTBI primers to construct TCR beta libraries. Clones were called with MiXCR by TCRdb after fastp trimmed the public reads at Q25, and only in-frame beta chains were retained. Merged by CDR3 protein, the rows form single entries marked with the most common genes and DNA. The sample table holds roughly 530,000 distinct CDR3 sequences, of which about 16% were seen once. The top ten clones comprise just under 25% of the sample.

The data were also submitted as part of a second study, on T cells in Graves' hyperthyroidism and ophthalmopathy.

Specimen: peripheral blood mononuclear cells (PBMCs), collected at new diagnosis, from a patient treated with antithyroid drugs. The receptor set was obtained from a middle-aged woman with Graves disease. Donor details come from another sample of the same person, matched by shared clones.

Ten or more counts support this clonotype. This sequence joins TRBV28 and TRBJ1-5; TRBD1 might be the D (6 bases). Trimming removed 2 bases from V and 2 bases from J, with 10 bases in between. This CDR3 comprises 15 residues. Germline V gives CDR1 MDHEN, CDR2 SYDVKM. DNA for the CDR3: TGTGCCAGCAGTTTAGTGGGGGGCGGCAATCAGCCCCAGCATTTT. This codes for CASSLVGGGNQPQHF.

Worth noting for this clonotype: A read error may be the cause here, since a much bigger clone is one base away. V is TRBV6-1 and J is TRBJ2-1, with 11 bases that match TRBD2. The CDR3 is made up of 17 amino acids. The V gene's germline CDR1 is MNHNS and CDR2 SASEGT. CDR3 DNA sequence: TGTGCCAGCAGTGTTCTAGCGGGGGGTAACTCCTACAATGAGCAGTCCTTC. Amino acids: CASSVLAGGNSYNEQSF.

This clonotype showed up many times. V and J are TRBV2 and TRBJ2-1; D might be TRBD1 or TRBD2, each matching 6 bases. Germline CDR1 and CDR2: SNHLY and FYNNEI. Trimming shortened V by 6 bases and J by 6 bases, and 12 bases separated the two germline ends. CDR3 length equals 13 residues. The CDR3 region is CASSRGGANEQFF. The CDR3 DNA sequence: TGTGCCAGCAGCAGGGGCGGGGCCAATGAGCAGTTCTTC.

A few counts support this clonotype. J is TRBJ2-3 and V is TRBV29-1, with TRBD1 as a possible D gene (5 bases). This CDR3 comprises 14 residues. Trimming cost V 7 bases and J 6 bases, with 20 bases left between them. CDR1 is SQVTM, CDR2 ANQGSEA, per germline. The CDR3 nucleotides are TGCAGCGGTCTAGGACAACCCCGGGCGGATACGCAGTATTTT. Translated: CSGLGQPRADTQYF.

This clonotype was counted many times. The rearrangement joins TRBV10-3 to TRBJ1-1, with a weak D call TRBD1 (5 bases). The CDR3 loop spans 16 amino acids. Trimming took off 7 bases at V and 2 bases at J, with 20 bases between the two ends. Germline CDR1 is ENHRY and CDR2 is SYGVKD. CDR3 bases: TGTGCCATCACCAAAAACATTTTACAGGATAACACTGAAGCTTTCTTT. Encoded protein: CAITKNILQDNTEAFF.

The sample holds a few counts of this clonotype. The chain couples TRBV20-1 to TRBJ2-7; possible D gene TRBD2, 6 bases. CDR3 length equals 11 residues. V dropped 6 bases and J dropped 5 bases, with 11 bases sitting between them. Per germline, CDR1 DFQATT and CDR2 SNEGSKA (reference sequence). In DNA form, the CDR3 reads TGCAGTGCGAGGAGGGGTCACGAGCAGTACTTC. The encoded protein is CSARRGHEQYF.

The sample holds many counts of this clonotype. The rearrangement uses TRBV4-1 and TRBJ1-3, with no clear D. Trimming cost V 3 bases and J 0 bases, with 9 bases left between them. The CDR3 is made up of 15 amino acids. Germline CDR1 is MGHRA and CDR2 is YSYEKL. CDR3 DNA sequence: TGCGCCAGCAGCCAGGTGGCCCTCTCTGGAAACACCATATATTTT. Its protein product is CASSQVALSGNTIYF.

The rearrangement joins TRBV20-1 to TRBJ2-5; D uncertain. Germline assignment: CDR1 DFQATT and CDR2 SNEGSKA (reference sequence). The CDR3 extends over 13 amino acids. V was shortened by 4 bases and J by 1 base, with 10 bases between the two germline ends. The CDR3 region is CSATPTFQETQYF. In DNA, the CDR3 is TGCAGTGCTACCCCGACTTTCCAAGAGACCCAGTACTTC.

This clonotype showed up many times. The chain combines TRBV12-3 or TRBV12-4 with TRBJ2-7; no clear D gene. This CDR3 contains 13 residues. Trimming cost V 3 bases and J 2 bases, with 8 bases left between them. As DNA, the CDR3 is TGTGCCAGCAGTTTCTCAGTAGCCTACGAGCAGTACTTC. Translating gives CASSFSVAYEQYF.

V is TRBV6-1 and J is TRBJ1-2; maybe TRBD1 (6 bases). The CDR3 sequence is 13 residues long. Germline CDR1 is MNHNS and CDR2 is SASEGT. V was pared by 5 bases and J by 3 bases, with 10 bases between. This chain's CDR3 is CASSPRQDYGYTF. The DNA of the CDR3 is TGTGCCAGCAGTCCCCGACAGGACTATGGCTACACCTTC.

A few counts support this clonotype. V gene TRBV6-5 combines with J gene TRBJ2-7; 11 bases map to TRBD1. J lost 0 bases, V lost 4 bases, and 5 bases had no gene match. This CDR3 is built from 16 residues. Germline loops: CDR1 MNHEY, CDR2 SVGAGI. CDR3 coding DNA: TGTGCCAGCAGTTCCATGGGACAGGGGGACTCCTACGAGCAGTACTTC. Protein sequence: CASSSMGQGDSYEQYF.

This clonotype was seen ten or more times. J is TRBJ1-5 and V is TRBV4-1; the D gene is possibly TRBD1 (5 bases). CDR3 length: 16 amino acids. CDR1 is MGHRA, CDR2 YSYEKL, per germline. Trimming took 3 bases from V and 3 from J, leaving 15 bases between them. The CDR3 bases are TGCGCCAGCAGCCATTCGGGGCGCGGGAACAATCAGCCCCAGCATTTT. Translation: CASSHSGRGNNQPQHF.

As concerns this clonotype: Sequence at one end of the junction differs from germline and may be a read error. The rearrangement uses TRBV12-3 or TRBV12-4 and TRBJ2-7, with 13 positions matching TRBD2. The CDR3 runs to 16 residues. Written as DNA, the CDR3 is TGTGCCAGCAGTTTAAGGGGGGGACTAGCGGGGCTCGAGCAGCACTTC. Encoded protein: CASSLRGGLAGLEQHF.

The V and J genes are TRBV5-1 and TRBJ1-4; D call uncertain. The CDR3 totals 13 residues. CDR1 and CDR2 from the germline V gene are SGHRS and YFSETQ. Trimming cost V 4 bases and J 7 bases, with 11 bases left between them. The CDR3 nucleotides read TGCGCCAGCAGCCTAGAAGGGAGTGAAAAACTGTTTTTT. Protein product: CASSLEGSEKLFF.

This clonotype was observed a handful of times. The chain recombines TRBV5-1 with TRBJ2-1, with 9 bases identical to TRBD2. This CDR3 contains 15 residues. The V gene's germline CDR1 is SGHRS and CDR2 YFSETQ. Unmatched junction bases numbered 12, after V lost 7 bases and J lost 7 bases. CDR3 in amino acids: CASFAGTSFVNEQFF. The CDR3 nucleotides read TGCGCCAGCTTCGCCGGGACTAGCTTTGTGAATGAGCAGTTCTTC.

The V and J genes are TRBV15 and TRBJ1-2, with D possibly matching TRBD1 (6 bases). CDR1 and CDR2 from the germline V gene are LNHNV and YYDKDF (reference sequence). CDR3 length: 16 residues. V lost 0 bases to trimming and J lost 5 bases, with 16 bases between them. CDR3 loop: CATSREGTNWKYGYTF. As DNA, the CDR3 is TGTGCCACCAGCAGAGAAGGGACAAATTGGAAGTATGGCTACACCTTC.

Here the CDR3 reads CASTLPRTGGFGELFF. The CDR3 nucleotides are TGTGCCAGCACCCTACCGAGGACAGGGGGCTTCGGGGAGCTGTTTTTT. This sequence joins TRBV28 and TRBJ2-2; the match to TRBD1 covers 11 bases. Germline values: CDR1 MDHEN, CDR2 SYDVKM. Trimming cost V 7 bases and J 7 bases; bases outside gene matches: 11. The CDR3 runs to 16 residues. Supplemented by reference TRBV28 and TRBJ2-2, the full variable domain reads DVKVTQSSRYLVKRTGEKVFLECVQDMDHENMFWYRQDPGLGLRLIYFSYDVKMKEKGDIPEGYSVSREKKERFSLILESASTNQTSMYLCASTLPRTGGFGELFFGEGSRLTVL.

The sample holds many counts of this clonotype. The chain couples TRBV20-1 to TRBJ2-3; D is uncertain. CDR1 and CDR2 (germline): DFQATT, SNEGSKA (reference sequence). The ends were cut back, 3 bases at V and 2 bases at J, with 12 bases in the middle. This CDR3 region has 14 residues. The CDR3 region has the DNA TGCAGTGCTAGGTTGGTCGGAAACACAGATACGCAGTATTTT. This codes for CSARLVGNTDTQYF.

This clonotype occurred a few times. The chain has TRBV5-1 and TRBJ2-7; D may be TRBD1 (6 bases). CDR1 SGHRS and CDR2 YFSETQ come from the germline V gene. The V gene lost 4 bases and the J gene lost 7 bases, with 24 bases spanning the gap. The CDR3 runs to 16 residues. This CDR3 is CASSPADRGTGWEQYF. CDR3 coding DNA: TGCGCCAGCAGCCCCGCCGACCGTGGCACAGGGTGGGAGCAGTACTTC. The full variable domain, completed using reference TRBV5-1 and TRBJ2-7, is KAGVTQTPRYLIKTRGQQVTLSCSPISGHRSVSWYQQTPGQGLQFLFEYFSETQRNKGNFPGRFSGRQFSNSRSEMNVSTLELGDSALYLCASSPADRGTGWEQYFGPGTRLTVT.

This clonotype was seen at least ten times. The DNA for the CDR3 is TGTGCCAGCAGTCACGACAGGGTATTAACGGGTAATGAAAAACTGTTTTTT. It yields the protein CASSHDRVLTGNEKLFF. The rearrangement uses TRBV12-3 or TRBV12-4 and TRBJ1-4; TRBD1 agrees at 7 bases. The J segment lost 4 bases and the V segment lost 5 bases, leaving 13 bases of the junction unmatched. CDR3 length: 17 residues.

The chain combines TRBV30 with TRBJ1-1; no definite D call. V was trimmed by 0 bases and J by 1 base, leaving 6 bases between them. Germline V gives CDR1 GTSNPN, CDR2 SVGIG (reference sequence). This CDR3 has 13 residues. The CDR3 coding sequence is TGTGCCTGGAGTGTAAATCCGAACACTGAAGCTTTCTTT. As protein: CAWSVNPNTEAFF.

The V call is TRBV5-6, the J call TRBJ2-3; 14 nucleotides align to TRBD2. CDR1 SGHDT and CDR2 YYEEEE come from the germline V gene. The CDR3 runs 15 residues. With 7 bases clipped from V and 6 bases from J, the junction kept 7 bases outside the gene matches. CDR3: CASRQGLAGDDTQYF. DNA for the CDR3: TGTGCCAGCCGACAGGGACTAGCGGGGGATGATACGCAGTATTTT.

This chain links TRBV6-1 with TRBJ1-4; D unclear. Trimming took off 11 bases at V and 7 bases at J, with 17 bases between the two ends. The CDR3 is 13 residues long. The germline V gene encodes CDR1 MNHNS and CDR2 SASEGT. Written as DNA, the CDR3 is TGTGCCTCCTTAACACCCTCGGGTGAAAAACTGTTTTTT. It codes for CASLTPSGEKLFF.

The chain has TRBV6-2 or TRBV6-3 and TRBJ2-2, with TRBD1 matching over 8 bases. The germline CDR1 and CDR2 sequences are MNHEY and SVGEGT. The CDR3 covers 16 residues. The junction had 9 bases not matched to a gene; V was cut back by 6 bases and J by 3 bases. The DNA of the CDR3 is TGTGCCAGCAGGATCGGACAGGGACGCGACACCGGGGAGCTGTTTTTT. Translated: CASRIGQGRDTGELFF.

This clonotype was seen ten or more times. The gene calls are TRBV18 and TRBJ1-1, with D possibly being TRBD1 (5 bases). The V end was cut by 6 bases, the J end by 3 bases, with 14 bases between. Germline-derived CDR1 and CDR2 are KGHSH and LQKENI. The CDR3 has 14 amino acids. Here the CDR3 reads CASSQRTGDTEAFF. The CDR3 nucleotides are TGTGCCAGCTCTCAACGAACAGGAGACACTGAAGCTTTCTTT. Full variable domain (remainder filled in from reference TRBV18 and TRBJ1-1): NAGVMQNPRHLVRRRGQEARLRCSPMKGHSHVYWYRQLPEEGLKFMVYLQKENIIDESGMPKERFSAEFPKEGPSILRIQQVVRGDSAAYFCASSQRTGDTEAFFGQGTRLTVV.

This clonotype has a count of ten or more. The gene calls are TRBV7-9 and TRBJ1-5, with D tentatively TRBD1 (6 bases). CDR3 length: 14 residues. V was clipped by 4 bases and J by 3 bases, with 10 bases between them. Germline V gives CDR1 SEHNR, CDR2 FQNEAQ (reference sequence). CDR3 sequence reads: CASSYTGHNQPQHF. Here the CDR3 DNA reads TGTGCCAGCAGCTATACAGGGCACAATCAGCCCCAGCATTTT.

V usage is TRBV18 and J usage is TRBJ2-3; tentatively, D is TRBD2 (5 bases). V lost 3 bases, J lost 0 bases, and 10 bases lay in between. The CDR3 is 15 residues long. CDR1 KGHSH and CDR2 LQKENI come from the germline V gene. This CDR3 reads CASSPIAGSTDTQYF. CDR3 DNA: TGTGCCAGCTCACCGATTGCGGGTAGCACAGATACGCAGTATTTT.

This clonotype was observed a handful of times. A read error may account for a junction end that differs from germline. The gene calls are TRBV6-5 and TRBJ1-2; maybe TRBD1 (6 bases). The CDR3 spans 13 residues. Per germline, CDR1 MNHEY and CDR2 SVGAGI. The CDR3: CASSDSGARGYTF. CDR3 DNA: TGTGCCAGCAGTGACTCGGGGGCTCGTGGCTACACCTTC.

This clonotype was counted ten times or more. The chain is built from TRBV6-2 or TRBV6-3 and TRBJ2-1, with 12 bases lining up with TRBD2. The CDR3 is 16 amino acids. Germline V lookup: CDR1 MNHEY, CDR2 SVGEGT. V was clipped by 3 bases and J by 6 bases; unmatched bases: 6. In DNA, the CDR3 is TGTGCCAGCAGTTATAGACTAGCGGGGGCCCTCAATGAGCAGTTCTTC. Translating it yields CASSYRLAGALNEQFF.